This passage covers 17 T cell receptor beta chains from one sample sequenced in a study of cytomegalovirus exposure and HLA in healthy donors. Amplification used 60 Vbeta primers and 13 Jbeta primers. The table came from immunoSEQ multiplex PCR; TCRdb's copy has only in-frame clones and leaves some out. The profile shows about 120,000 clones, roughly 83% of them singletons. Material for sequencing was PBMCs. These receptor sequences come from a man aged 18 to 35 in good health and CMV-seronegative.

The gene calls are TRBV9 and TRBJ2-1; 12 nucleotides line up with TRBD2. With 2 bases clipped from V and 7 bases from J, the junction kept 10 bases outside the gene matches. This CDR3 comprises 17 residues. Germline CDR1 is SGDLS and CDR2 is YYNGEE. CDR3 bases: TGTGCCAGCAGCGTGCTCTCGACTAGCGGGAGAGGGAATGAGCAGTTCTTC. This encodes CASSVLSTSGRGNEQFF. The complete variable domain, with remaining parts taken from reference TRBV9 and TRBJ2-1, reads DSGVTQTPKHLITATGQRVTLRCSPRSGDLSVYWYQQSLDQGLQFLIQYYNGEERAKGNILERFSAQQFPDLHSELNLSSLELGDSALYFCASSVLSTSGRGNEQFFGPGTRLTVL.

The CDR3 sequence: CASSLTVRDTIYF. CDR3 DNA sequence: TGTGCCAGCAGCTTAACGGTCCGGGACACCATATATTTT. This sequence joins TRBV7-3 and TRBJ1-3; D not resolved. Germline V gene sequence: CDR1 SGHTA, CDR2 FQGTGA. V lost 0 bases, J lost 8 bases, and 8 bases lay in between. This CDR3 spans 13 amino acids.

CDR3 bases: TGTGCCAGCAGTTTAGGCGGGACCTCTGGAAACACCATATATTTT. It codes for CASSLGGTSGNTIYF. The rearrangement uses TRBV28 and TRBJ1-3, with a tentative D call TRBD1 (5 bases). Trimming removed 2 bases from V and 0 bases from J, with 8 bases in between. The V gene's germline CDR1 is MDHEN and CDR2 SYDVKM. This CDR3 spans 15 amino acids.

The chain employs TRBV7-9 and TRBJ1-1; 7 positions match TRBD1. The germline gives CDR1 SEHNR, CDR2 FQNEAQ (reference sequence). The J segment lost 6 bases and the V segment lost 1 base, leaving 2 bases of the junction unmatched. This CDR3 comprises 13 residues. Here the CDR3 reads CASSLGGQPEAFF. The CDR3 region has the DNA TGTGCCAGCAGCTTAGGGGGACAGCCTGAAGCTTTCTTT.

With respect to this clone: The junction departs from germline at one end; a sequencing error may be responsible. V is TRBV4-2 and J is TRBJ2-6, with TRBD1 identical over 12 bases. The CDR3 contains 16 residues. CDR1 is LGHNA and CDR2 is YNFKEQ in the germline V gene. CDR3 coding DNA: TGTGTCAGCAGCCAGGGACAGGGGGCCGGGGCCAACGTCCTGACTTTC. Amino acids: CVSSQGQGAGANVLTF.

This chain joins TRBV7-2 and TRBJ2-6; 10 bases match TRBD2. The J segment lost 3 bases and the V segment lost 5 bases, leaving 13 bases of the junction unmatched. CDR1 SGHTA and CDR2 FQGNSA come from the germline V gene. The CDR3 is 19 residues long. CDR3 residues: CASSPTPPSGSGGANVLTF. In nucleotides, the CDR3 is TGTGCCAGCAGCCCAACTCCGCCTAGCGGGAGTGGTGGGGCCAACGTCCTGACTTTC.

This CDR3 is CASSRQGNSCGYTF. CDR3 bases: TGTGCCAGCAGTCGACAGGGCAATAGTTGTGGCTACACCTTC. V gene TRBV7-9 combines with J gene TRBJ1-2; 7 positions match TRBD1. CDR1 is SEHNR and CDR2 is FQNEAQ in the germline V gene (reference sequence). The CDR3 runs 14 residues. With V trimmed by 6 bases and J by 7 bases, 11 bases remained unmatched.

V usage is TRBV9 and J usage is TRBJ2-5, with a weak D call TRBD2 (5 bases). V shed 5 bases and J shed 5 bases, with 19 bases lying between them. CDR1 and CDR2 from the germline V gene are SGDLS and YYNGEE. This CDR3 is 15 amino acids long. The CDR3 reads CASSLRVGVLETQYF. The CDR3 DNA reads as TGTGCCAGCAGTTTGCGGGTTGGAGTGTTGGAGACCCAGTACTTC. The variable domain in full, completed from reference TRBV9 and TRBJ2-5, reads DSGVTQTPKHLITATGQRVTLRCSPRSGDLSVYWYQQSLDQGLQFLIQYYNGEERAKGNILERFSAQQFPDLHSELNLSSLELGDSALYFCASSLRVGVLETQYFGPGTRLLVL.

CDR3 nucleotide sequence: TGTGCCAGCACCCGAGAAGGGGTAGGCCAGCATTTT. Translating it yields CASTREGVGQHF. The rearrangement joins TRBV2 to TRBJ1-5; weak D call: TRBD1 (5 bases). The CDR3 length is 12 residues. Trimming took 7 bases from V and 12 from J, leaving 16 bases between them. The V gene's germline CDR1 is SNHLY and CDR2 FYNNEI.

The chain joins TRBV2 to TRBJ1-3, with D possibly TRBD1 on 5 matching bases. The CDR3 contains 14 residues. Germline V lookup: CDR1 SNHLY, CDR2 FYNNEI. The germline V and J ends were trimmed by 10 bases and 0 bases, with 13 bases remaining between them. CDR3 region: CATGTPSSGNTIYF. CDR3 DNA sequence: TGTGCCACCGGGACTCCGAGCTCTGGAAACACCATATATTTT.

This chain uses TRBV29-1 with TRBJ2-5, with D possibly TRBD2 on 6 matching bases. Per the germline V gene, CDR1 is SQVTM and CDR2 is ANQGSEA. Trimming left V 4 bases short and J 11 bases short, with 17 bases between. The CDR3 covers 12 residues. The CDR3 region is CSVVGGPLVQYF. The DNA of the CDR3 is TGCAGCGTTGTCGGAGGGCCGTTGGTGCAGTACTTC. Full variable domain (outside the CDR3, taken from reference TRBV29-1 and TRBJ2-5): SAVISQKPSRDICQRGTSLTIQCQVDSQVTMMFWYRQQPGQSLTLIATANQGSEATYESGFVIDKFPISRPNLTFSTLTVSNMSPEDSSIYLCSVVGGPLVQYFGPGTRLLVL.

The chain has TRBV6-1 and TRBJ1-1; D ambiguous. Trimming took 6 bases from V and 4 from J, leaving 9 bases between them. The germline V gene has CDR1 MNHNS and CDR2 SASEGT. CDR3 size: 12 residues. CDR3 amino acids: CASRGRVTEAFF. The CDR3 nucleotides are TGTGCCAGCAGGGGTCGGGTCACTGAAGCTTTCTTT.

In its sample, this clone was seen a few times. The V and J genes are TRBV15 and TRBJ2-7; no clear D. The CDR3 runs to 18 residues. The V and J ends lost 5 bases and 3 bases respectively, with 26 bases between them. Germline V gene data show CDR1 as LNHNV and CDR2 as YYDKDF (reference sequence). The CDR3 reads CATSASLTPAEDLYEQYF. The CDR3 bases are TGTGCCACCAGCGCGAGTTTGACACCCGCCGAAGATCTCTACGAGCAGTACTTC.

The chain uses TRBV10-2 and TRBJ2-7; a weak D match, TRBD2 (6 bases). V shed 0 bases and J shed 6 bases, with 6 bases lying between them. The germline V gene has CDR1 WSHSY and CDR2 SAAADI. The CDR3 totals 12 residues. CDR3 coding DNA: TGCGCCAGCAGTGAGTCGGAGGGCGAGCAGTACTTC. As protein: CASSESEGEQYF.

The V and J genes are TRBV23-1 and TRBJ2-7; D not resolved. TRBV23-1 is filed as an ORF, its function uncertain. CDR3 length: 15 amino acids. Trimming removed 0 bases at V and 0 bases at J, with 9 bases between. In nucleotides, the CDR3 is TGCGCCAGCAGTCAATCGGGCTTGAGCTCCTACGAGCAGTACGTC. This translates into CASSQSGLSSYEQYV.

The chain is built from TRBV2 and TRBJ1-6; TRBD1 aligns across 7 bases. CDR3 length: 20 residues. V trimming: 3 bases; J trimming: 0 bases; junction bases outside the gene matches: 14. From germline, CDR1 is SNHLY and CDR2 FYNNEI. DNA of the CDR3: TGTGCCAGCAGTGAGACGGAGGGGGCCCACTTGAGCTCCTATAATTCACCCCTCCACTTT. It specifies CASSETEGAHLSSYNSPLHF.

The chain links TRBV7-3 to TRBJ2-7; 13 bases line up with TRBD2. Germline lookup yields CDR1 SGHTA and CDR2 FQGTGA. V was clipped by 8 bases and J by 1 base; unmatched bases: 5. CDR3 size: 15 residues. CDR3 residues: CASSRTSGSSYEQYF. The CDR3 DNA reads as TGTGCCAGCTCCCGGACTAGCGGGAGTTCCTACGAGCAGTACTTC.